These 18 T cell receptor beta chains share one sample of origin, sequenced in a study of blood T cells in healthy people across ages. For the second PCR, which ran for about 6 to 11 cycles, a sample-barcoded 5' primer and a J-beta primer mix were used. TCRdb analysed the 5' RACE reads with MiXCR anew, one entry per CDR3 protein. The sample includes 1,500,000 or so distinct CDR3 sequences, approximately 59% of them seen just once. The sample comprised blood. Source of these receptors: a man in his late teens or twenties in good health.

This rearrangement joins TRBV10-3 to TRBJ1-1; TRBD1 aligns across 7 bases. The CDR3 spans 13 residues. V was clipped by 7 bases and J by 1 base; unmatched bases: 3. CDR1 is ENHRY, CDR2 SYGVKD, per germline. CDR3 sequence: CAITGQTNTEAFF. The CDR3, as DNA: TGTGCCATCACGGGACAGACGAACACTGAAGCTTTCTTT.

This rearrangement joins TRBV20-1 to TRBJ2-7; tentative D call: TRBD2 (6 bases). CDR3 size: 14 residues. V dropped 4 bases and J dropped 3 bases, with 16 bases sitting between them. Germline-derived CDR1 and CDR2 are DFQATT and SNEGSKA (reference sequence). In DNA form, the CDR3 reads TGCAGTGCTACCGCCACGGGACTCGACTACGAGCAGTACTTC. Its translation: CSATATGLDYEQYF.

The chain is built from TRBV15 and TRBJ2-1; 7 bases are shared with TRBD1. J lost 4 bases, V lost 3 bases, and 3 bases had no gene match. Germline V gene sequence: CDR1 LNHNV, CDR2 YYDKDF (reference sequence). This CDR3 has 14 residues. Written as DNA, the CDR3 is TGTGCCACCAGCAGTGGGGACAGTTACAATGAGCAGTTCTTC. It is translated as CATSSGDSYNEQFF. The full variable domain, its missing parts supplied by reference TRBV15 and TRBJ2-1, is DAMVIQNPRYQVTQFGKPVTLSCSQTLNHNVMYWYQQKSSQAPKLLFHYYDKDFNNEADTPDNFQSRRPNTSFCFLDIRSPGLGDTAMYLCATSSGDSYNEQFFGPGTRLTVL.

This clonotype was seen more than once but under ten times. This chain links TRBV28 with TRBJ2-3; 8 nucleotides match TRBD2. The germline CDR1 and CDR2 sequences are MDHEN and SYDVKM. V dropped 7 bases and J dropped 5; count of bases not matched to a gene: 8. The CDR3 is 14 amino acids. CDR3 nucleotides: TGTGCCAGCACCAACCGGGAGGGAATAGATACGCAGTATTTT. Translated: CASTNREGIDTQYF.

The chain recombines TRBV6-5 with TRBJ2-7; D possibly matches TRBD1 or TRBD2 (5 bases each). The J call may be mistaken, given a closer DNA end match to TRBJ2-5. CDR3 length: 17 residues. Per germline, CDR1 MNHEY and CDR2 SVGAGI. The CDR3 DNA reads as TGTGCCAGCAGTTACAGGCCTTGGGGGAAGGGGCGAGAGACCCAGTACTTC. This gives the protein CASSYRPWGKGRETQYF.

The chain combines TRBV14 with TRBJ2-1; a weak D match, TRBD1 (7 bases). The CDR3 consists of 15 residues. V gave up 1 base and J gave up 7 bases, with 14 bases separating them. The germline V gene encodes CDR1 SGHDN and CDR2 FVKESK. This CDR3 is CASSQAGGSGNEQFF. The CDR3, as DNA: TGTGCCAGCAGCCAAGCAGGGGGAAGCGGGAATGAGCAGTTCTTC.

The chain couples TRBV7-6 to TRBJ2-3, with D uncertain. The V gene lost 0 bases and the J gene lost 4 bases, with 11 bases spanning the gap. This CDR3 has 15 residues. The germline V gene encodes CDR1 SGHVS and CDR2 FNYEAQ. CDR3 sequence: CASSLAINRADTQYF. The DNA of the CDR3 is TGTGCCAGCAGCTTAGCCATTAATAGGGCAGATACGCAGTATTTT.

This clonotype was counted between two and nine times. The chain is built from TRBV27 and TRBJ2-4; 7 bases agree with TRBD2. J gave up 5 bases and V 10 bases, and 14 bases lay outside the gene matches. This CDR3 contains 15 residues. CDR1 MNHEY and CDR2 SMNVEV come from the germline V gene (reference sequence). DNA of the CDR3: TGTGCCACCAGCCCCTCCGGGACTATGGAAAACATTCAGTACTTC. The encoded protein is CATSPSGTMENIQYF.

The chain employs TRBV7-2 and TRBJ2-1; TRBD1 matches at 8 bases. Germline V gene data show CDR1 as SGHTA and CDR2 as FQGNSA. V lost 5 bases to trimming and J lost 0 bases; unmatched junction nucleotides: 9. The CDR3 is 17 residues long. The CDR3 DNA sequence: TGTGCCAGCAGCCCCCGCGGCGGGACAGGCTCCTACAATGAGCAGTTCTTC. It codes for CASSPRGGTGSYNEQFF.

This chain joins TRBV6-2 or TRBV6-3 and TRBJ2-7, with 9 nucleotides matching TRBD1. Germline V lookup: CDR1 MNHEY, CDR2 SVGEGT. V shed 2 bases and J 6 bases; nucleotides not matched to a gene: 8. This CDR3 is built from 15 residues. CDR3 sequence: CASSYHGQGLGEQYF. For the CDR3, the DNA is TGTGCCAGCAGTTACCATGGACAGGGGCTGGGCGAGCAGTACTTC.

The V call is TRBV3-1, the J call TRBJ2-3; TRBD1 agrees at 7 bases. CDR1 LGHDT and CDR2 YNNKEL come from the germline V gene (reference sequence). The CDR3 has 15 residues. V shed 5 bases and J 2 bases; nucleotides not matched to a gene: 7. CDR3 nucleotide sequence: TGTGCCAGCAGCGCCCCGGGACAGCACACAGATACGCAGTATTTT. Its translation: CASSAPGQHTDTQYF.

The V and J genes are TRBV11-2 and TRBJ2-7, with D possibly TRBD1 on 6 matching bases. The end of the DNA aligns better with TRBJ2-5, so the J call may be wrong. The CDR3 totals 17 residues. Germline assignment: CDR1 SGHAT and CDR2 FQNNGV. Here the CDR3 reads CASSLDWVRGLRETQYF. In DNA, the CDR3 is TGTGCCAGCAGCTTAGATTGGGTCAGGGGATTAAGAGAGACCCAGTACTTC.

The chain combines TRBV7-9 with TRBJ1-4; D may be TRBD1 (5 bases). The CDR3 contains 13 residues. Looked up from germline, CDR1 is SEHNR and CDR2 is FQNEAQ (reference sequence). V shed 4 bases and J shed 8 bases, with 11 bases lying between them. CDR3 amino acids: CASSSHRTEKLFF. The CDR3 region has the DNA TGTGCCAGCAGCTCTCACAGGACAGAAAAACTGTTTTTT. Looking up the rest from reference TRBV7-9 and TRBJ1-4 gives the full variable domain: DTGVSQNPRHKITKRGQNVTFRCDPISEHNRLYWYRQTLGQGPEFLTYFQNEAQLEKSRLLSDRFSAERPKGSFSTLEIQRTEQGDSAMYLCASSSHRTEKLFFGSGTQLSVL.

The rearrangement uses TRBV5-1 and TRBJ2-7, with 9 bases fitting TRBD2. V was pared by 0 bases and J by 2 bases, with 3 bases of the junction left unmatched. The germline V gene encodes CDR1 SGHRS and CDR2 YFSETQ. CDR3 length: 15 amino acids. In DNA, the CDR3 is TGCGCCAGCAGCTTGGCTTCTAGCGGGGCCTACGAGCAGTACTTC. This encodes CASSLASSGAYEQYF.

As DNA, the CDR3 is TGCAGTGCTAGCTTCGACGGGACAGGTGGCATCAACACCTTC. Its protein product is CSASFDGTGGINTF. The rearrangement links TRBV20-1 to TRBJ1-2, with 8 bases matching TRBD1. V was clipped by 3 bases and J by 12 bases; unmatched bases: 15. This CDR3 comprises 14 residues. Germline lookup yields CDR1 DFQATT and CDR2 SNEGSKA (reference sequence).

V gene TRBV3-1 combines with J gene TRBJ2-3, with D possibly matching TRBD2 (6 bases). This CDR3 is built from 18 residues. Looked up from germline, CDR1 is LGHDT and CDR2 is YNNKEL (reference sequence). V lost 1 base and J 2 bases, leaving 19 bases between the germline ends. The CDR3 DNA reads as TGTGCCAGCAGCCAAGCTCTTCGGTGGGGGACTCCCACAGATACGCAGTATTTT. Translation: CASSQALRWGTPTDTQYF.

This chain uses TRBV6-2 or TRBV6-3 with TRBJ2-5, with unresolved D. The CDR3 spans 12 residues. Trimming cost V 10 bases and J 3 bases, with 12 bases left between them. Germline V gives CDR1 MNHEY, CDR2 SVGEGT. The CDR3 DNA reads as TGTGCCACCAAGCGCGTAGAAGAGACCCAGTACTTC. Encoded protein: CATKRVEETQYF.

This clonotype was recorded once. The V gene is TRBV4-1, the J gene TRBJ1-6; D not resolved. V lost 0 bases and J 11 bases, leaving 8 bases between the germline ends. This CDR3 spans 13 amino acids. CDR1 and CDR2 (germline): MGHRA, YSYEKL. CDR3: CASSQDGNPPLHF. The CDR3 nucleotides read TGCGCCAGCAGCCAAGATGGGAATCCACCCCTCCACTTT.